This T cell receptor beta chain was found in a study of cytomegalovirus exposure and HLA in healthy donors (dated by TCRdb to about 2017). About the full investigation: According to an earlier analysis of several hundred of the donors, 150 million to 200 million T cells yielded over 90 million unique TCR beta sequences and roughly 280 Gb of sequence data. An early release that covered about 600 HLA-typed donors contained approximately 300 gigabases of sequencing data and 85 million to 100 million unique TCR sequences. Of the roughly 410 genotyped donors, 70% to 90% were placed in the genetic ancestry cluster associated with self-reported Caucasian donors. The study aimed to test whether signatures of past pathogen exposure could be identified by cataloging public T cell receptors. The study used immunosequencing to profile the T cell repertoires of several hundred subjects and linked those repertoires to cytomegalovirus serostatus. Besides the first cohort of approximately 710 subjects, a separate validation cohort made up of over 95 different subjects was used. The study combined high-throughput TCR immunosequencing, statistical association of individual TCRs with disease status, and machine learning to predict cytomegalovirus infection status. To study patterns of TCR occurrence, a later analysis re-analyzed previously published TCR beta repertoires from 500 to 850 donors and added high-resolution HLA genotyping. Rather than drawing on any new phenotypic data, the later analysis identified candidate immune exposures from TCR beta sequences and the way those sequences occurred across donors. In an earlier analysis of 550 to 700 of the donors, high-throughput TCR beta sequencing was used to judge whether each TCR beta V gene segment behaved as functional or pseudogenic. Alongside the repertoire data, information on donor age, sex, ethnicity and CMV serostatus was compiled. A later genetic analysis took genome-wide SNP genotypes for about three fifths of the 666 donors and used that subset as a discovery cohort. All discovery cohort repertoires had been generated on a single sequencing platform. HLA typing covered class I and class II loci at four-digit resolution. The number of donors typed differed by locus, with roughly 620-630 for A, B, C, DRB1 and DQB1, around 520 for DQA1, over 600 for DPA1, and approximately 470 for DPB1. Because of strong linkage in the cohort, a handful of DR-DQ haplotypes were treated as single units for association and clustering. Across around 400 genotyped donors of the cohort, an average of approximately 200,000 unique TCR beta nucleotide sequences per donor were sequenced, and approximately 19% of those sequences were non-productive. Study-level results and caveats: Because counts were too low, 15 or so rarely observed V segments, including chromosome 9 orphons, were excluded from the earlier analysis of fewer than 650 of the donors. A group of highly shared sequence variants was considered likely to be a technical artifact of the sequencing pipeline. A later genetic analysis associated a missense DCLRE1C variant with V-gene and J-gene trimming of TCR beta chains, and an independent cohort replicated the association. In a later analysis, TCR association rates were found to vary across HLA loci, with the most associated TCRs seen for DRB1 alleles and the fewest for HLA-C alleles. While some public TCRs were present in many individuals, most TCR sequences turned up only very rarely across donors. Correlated functional status among segregating V segments might reflect linkage disequilibrium, but an unknown experimental factor could not be ruled out. In a later analysis, HLA-associated TCR beta chains were found to be more clonally expanded and to have lower generation probabilities than equally common non-associated chains. A further reported finding was that TCR beta sequences accurately predicted the HLA-A and HLA-B alleles for most subjects in the first cohort. Because HLA typing was missing for some donors at each locus, association tests included only the typed subset. For the cohort, immune exposure information was limited to CMV serostatus. The cohort was sequenced for TCR beta chains only, and without alpha or paired-chain data the features that could be detected were limited. A later genetic analysis reported fewer N-insertions in productive TCRs among donors in an Asian-associated ancestry cluster than the roughly 700-donor mean. The classifier was reported to diagnose cytomegalovirus status with high specificity and sensitivity in both the original cohort and the validation cohort. A total of some 180 TCR beta chains were listed by the study as associated with cytomegalovirus. A later analysis found that most CMV-associated TCR beta chains appeared HLA-restricted, with HLA associations seemingly driven largely by CMV exposure. Some IMGT-functional V segments, including TRBV6-2 and TRBV6-3, could not be told apart with the 87-base-pair reads, so those segments were excluded. When HLA alleles, especially DR and DQ, strongly co-occurred, TCR associations were difficult to assign to individual alleles. In a later analysis, some 18,000 TCR beta sequences were associated with specific HLA alleles at a false discovery rate of 0.05. Presence/absence analyses assumed roughly uniform sequencing depth across donors, an assumption that may not hold. A few of the identified cytomegalovirus-associated TCR beta chains were confirmed in vitro to be specific for cytomegalovirus antigens. An earlier analysis of 450 to 750 of the donors showed that most TCR beta V segments appeared in productive rearrangements either about 87% or about 30% of the time, which broadly matched IMGT annotations. The authors suggested that the approach could potentially be generalized to other disease states and immunological phenotypes. Several of the top co-occurrence clusters appeared to be linked to parvovirus B19, influenza, CMV and Epstein-Barr virus, according to a later analysis.

In the germline V gene, CDR1 corresponds to SGHTA and CDR2 to FQGNSA. The CDR3 spans 14 residues, from the cysteine through the phenylalanine. The sequence is cut down to CDR3 DNA, 42 bases in frame from base 1. Trimming at the junction amounts to 6 bases on V and 10 bases on J, and the germline ends lie 19 bases apart. Library generation was performed with the immunoSEQ multiplex PCR assay. The multiplex PCR relied on a mix of 60 forward primers for TCR Vbeta segments and 13 reverse primers for TCR Jbeta segments. A multiplex PCR assay on genomic DNA amplified the CDR3 region of rearranged TCR beta genes. Amplified TCR beta libraries were sequenced as 87-base-pair reads on the Illumina HiSeq System. The published analysis was carried out like this. In a later analysis, some 80 million unique TCR beta chains were counted across the approximately 620 repertoires, and around 11 million of these chains were shared by at least two donors. Raw reads were error-corrected and collapsed into unique sequences with a nearest-neighbor algorithm that merged closely related sequences to remove PCR and sequencing errors. V, D and J gene segments were assigned by aligning CDR3 sequences to IMGT reference sequences. For a sequence to be retained, a match of at least six nucleotides was required to both a V gene segment and a J gene segment. A rearrangement counted as productive if the CDR3 had no stop codons and remained in frame with V and J, and every other rearrangement counted as non-productive. Following IMGT convention, CDR3 was defined as the stretch from the second conserved V-encoded cysteine up to the conserved J-encoded phenylalanine. The earlier analysis of some 540 of the donors excluded any sequence lacking an unambiguous match to a single V gene segment. In an earlier analysis of 587 of the donors, V segments were called functional above 56.7% productive rearrangements and were called segregating when the between-donor standard deviation exceeded 5%. To diagnose cytomegalovirus status from the catalog of TCR beta chain sequences, a statistical classification framework was built. In a later analysis, TCR nucleotide sequences were compared against IMGT/GENE-DB human TR gene sequences so that V and J genes could be assigned. Using the TCRdist pipeline, a later analysis assigned CDR3 sequences along with most-parsimonious VDJ recombination scenarios. In a later analysis, every TCR beta chain was defined by the combination of its CDR3 amino acid sequence and its V-gene family, and reads without a unique V-gene family were dropped. In a later analysis, a few hundred highly shared, low-generation-probability nucleotide sequences were removed to address suspected cross-contamination and a sequencing artifact. For each public chain, a later analysis derived a clonal expansion index from normalized ranks of inferred template counts within each repertoire. In a later analysis, generation probabilities were computed with a VDJ recombination model fitted to out-of-frame rearrangements, and the resulting probabilities were checked against IGoR. In a later analysis, hypergeometric tests were used to score TCR-TCR, TCR-HLA and TCR-CMV co-occurrence, with a repertoire-size bias correction applied to TCR pairs. A later analysis estimated false discovery rates by permuting HLA or CMV assignments 20 times. In a later analysis, co-occurring TCRs were grouped using DBSCAN, and TCRdist sequence similarity was added for clustering within HLA-allele-positive subsets. Repertoires with fewer than 30,000 or more than 120,000 public chains were left out of co-occurrence clustering, as were a handful of repertoires with anomalous nucleotide sharing. What TCRdb holds here is the immuneACCESS table cut down to in-frame rearrangements. Part of the clones is not present; checked against another copy, under half of the missing clones reflect an unresolved V gene, and the others are unexplained. From that table come the V and J calls and clone size; the DNA was used to work out D and trimming. The sample table lists roughly 250,000 clones, about 80% of them with a count of one. Of the sample, about 0.29% falls within the top ten clones.

The cohort comprised 666 healthy bone marrow donors. At the time of sampling, all cohort members were nominally healthy, though unrecorded immune exposures were likely present. The donor tested CMV seronegative, placing the donor among the 352 seronegative members of the cohort. Every donor gave a peripheral blood sample, and the peripheral blood mononuclear cells from that sample were used for TCR beta sequencing. Genomic DNA extraction from the blood cell samples was performed with the Qiagen DNeasy Blood Extraction Kit. With respect to this clone: Its cognate antigen has yet to be identified. No much larger clone exists at a distance of one base, and base qualities are not known.

The sequence derives from a girl aged 2 to 10 in good health and CMV-seronegative. Sequenced sample: PBMCs. The V gene is TRBV7-2 and the J gene is TRBJ2-1, with TRBD1 as a weak D call on 6 bases. The sequence in DNA is TGTGCCAGCAGTTCCCGTCAGGGGCCCGGGGAGCAGTTCTTC. Its protein product is CASSSRQGPGEQFF.